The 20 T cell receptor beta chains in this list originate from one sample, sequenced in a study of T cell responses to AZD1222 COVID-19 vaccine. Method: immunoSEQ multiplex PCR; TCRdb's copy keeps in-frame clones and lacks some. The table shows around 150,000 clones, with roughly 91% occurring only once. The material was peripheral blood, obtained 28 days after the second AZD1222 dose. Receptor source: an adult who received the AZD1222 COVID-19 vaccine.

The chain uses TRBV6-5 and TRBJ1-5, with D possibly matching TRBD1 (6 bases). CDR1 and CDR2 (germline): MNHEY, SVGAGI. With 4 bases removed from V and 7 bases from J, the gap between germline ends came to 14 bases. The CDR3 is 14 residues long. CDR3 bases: TGTGCCAGCAGTTCCCTGGGGGCGTCGCAGCCCCAGCATTTT. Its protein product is CASSSLGASQPQHF.

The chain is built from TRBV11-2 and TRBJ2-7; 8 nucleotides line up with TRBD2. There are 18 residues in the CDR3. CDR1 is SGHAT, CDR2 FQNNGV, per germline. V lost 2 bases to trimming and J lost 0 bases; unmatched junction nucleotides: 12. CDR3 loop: CASSLTGPTSVSSYEQYF. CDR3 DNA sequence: TGTGCCAGCAGCTTAACCGGCCCGACTAGCGTAAGCTCCTACGAGCAGTACTTC.

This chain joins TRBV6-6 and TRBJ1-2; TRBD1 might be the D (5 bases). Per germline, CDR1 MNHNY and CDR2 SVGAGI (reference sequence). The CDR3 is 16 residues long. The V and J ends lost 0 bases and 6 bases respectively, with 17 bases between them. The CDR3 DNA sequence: TGTGCCAGCAGTTACTCTTCCCAGGGTGGGAGAAATGGCTACACCTTC. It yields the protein CASSYSSQGGRNGYTF.

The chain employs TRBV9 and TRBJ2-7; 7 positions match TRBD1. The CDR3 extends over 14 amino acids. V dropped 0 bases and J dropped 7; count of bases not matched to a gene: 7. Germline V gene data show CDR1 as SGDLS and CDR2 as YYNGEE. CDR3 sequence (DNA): TGTGCCAGCAGCGTAGAGGCCGTACAGGGGGAGCAGTACTTC. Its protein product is CASSVEAVQGEQYF.

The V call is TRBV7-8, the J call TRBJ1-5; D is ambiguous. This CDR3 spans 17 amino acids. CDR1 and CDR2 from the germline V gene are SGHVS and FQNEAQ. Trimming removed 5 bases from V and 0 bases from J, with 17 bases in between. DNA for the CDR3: TGTGCCAGCAGCACCCAGAGAGGTCAGAATAGCAATCAGCCCCAGCATTTT. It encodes CASSTQRGQNSNQPQHF.

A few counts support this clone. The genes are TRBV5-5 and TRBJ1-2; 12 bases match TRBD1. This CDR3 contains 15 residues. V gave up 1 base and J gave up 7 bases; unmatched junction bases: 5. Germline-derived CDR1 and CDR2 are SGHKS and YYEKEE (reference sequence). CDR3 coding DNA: TGTGCCAGCAGCTTGACCGGGACAGGGGGCTTTGGCTACACCTTC. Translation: CASSLTGTGGFGYTF.

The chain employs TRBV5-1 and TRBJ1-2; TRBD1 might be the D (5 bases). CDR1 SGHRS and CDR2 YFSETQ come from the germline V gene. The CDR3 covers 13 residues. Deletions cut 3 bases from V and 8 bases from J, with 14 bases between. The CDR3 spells CASSSEGAQGYTF. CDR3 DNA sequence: TGCGCCAGCAGCTCCGAAGGGGCCCAGGGCTACACCTTC. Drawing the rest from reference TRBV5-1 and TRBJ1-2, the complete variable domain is KAGVTQTPRYLIKTRGQQVTLSCSPISGHRSVSWYQQTPGQGLQFLFEYFSETQRNKGNFPGRFSGRQFSNSRSEMNVSTLELGDSALYLCASSSEGAQGYTFGSGTRLTVV.

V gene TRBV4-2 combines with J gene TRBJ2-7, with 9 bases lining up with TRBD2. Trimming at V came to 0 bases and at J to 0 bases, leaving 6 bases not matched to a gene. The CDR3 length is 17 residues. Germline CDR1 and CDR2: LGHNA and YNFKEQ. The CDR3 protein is CASSQDAGGPFSYEQYF. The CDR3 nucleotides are TGTGCCAGCAGCCAAGATGCGGGGGGGCCGTTCTCCTACGAGCAGTACTTC.

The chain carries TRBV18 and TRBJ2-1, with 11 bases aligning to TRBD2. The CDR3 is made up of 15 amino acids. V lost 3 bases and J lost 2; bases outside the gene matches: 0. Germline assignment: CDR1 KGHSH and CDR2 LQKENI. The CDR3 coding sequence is TGTGCCAGCTCACCTAGCGGGGGGGCCTACAATGAGCAGTTCTTC. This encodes CASSPSGGAYNEQFF.

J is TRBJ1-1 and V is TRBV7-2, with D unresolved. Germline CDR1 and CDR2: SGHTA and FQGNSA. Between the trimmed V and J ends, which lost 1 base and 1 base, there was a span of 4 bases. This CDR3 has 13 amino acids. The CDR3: CASSLERNTEAFF. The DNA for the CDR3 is TGTGCCAGCAGCTTAGAACGGAACACTGAAGCTTTCTTT.

The CDR3 spells CASAITSQGRNTIYF. The CDR3 DNA follows: TGTGCCAGCGCAATCACTTCCCAGGGGCGGAACACCATATATTTT. V usage is TRBV6-5 and J usage is TRBJ1-3; a weak D match, TRBD1 (6 bases). Germline loops: CDR1 MNHEY, CDR2 SVGAGI. CDR3 length: 15 residues. V was shortened by 8 bases and J by 7 bases, with 21 bases between the two germline ends.

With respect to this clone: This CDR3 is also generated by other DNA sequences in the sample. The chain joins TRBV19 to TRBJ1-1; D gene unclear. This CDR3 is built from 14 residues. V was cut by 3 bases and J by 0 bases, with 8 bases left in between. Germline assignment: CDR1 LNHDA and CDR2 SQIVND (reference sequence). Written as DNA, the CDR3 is TGTGCCAGTAGTATTGCAGGTTTGAACACTGAAGCTTTCTTT. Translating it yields CASSIAGLNTEAFF.

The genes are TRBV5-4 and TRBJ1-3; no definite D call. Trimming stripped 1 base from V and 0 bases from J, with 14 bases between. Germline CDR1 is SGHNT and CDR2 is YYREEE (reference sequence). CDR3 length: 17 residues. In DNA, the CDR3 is TGTGCCAGCAGCTTGCTTTCGGAAGCATTCTCTGGAAACACCATATATTTT. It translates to CASSLLSEAFSGNTIYF. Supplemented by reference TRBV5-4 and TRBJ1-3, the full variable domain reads ETGVTQSPTHLIKTRGQQVTLRCSSQSGHNTVSWYQQALGQGPQFIFQYYREEENGRGNFPPRFSGLQFPNYSSELNVNALELDDSALYLCASSLLSEAFSGNTIYFGEGSWLTVV.

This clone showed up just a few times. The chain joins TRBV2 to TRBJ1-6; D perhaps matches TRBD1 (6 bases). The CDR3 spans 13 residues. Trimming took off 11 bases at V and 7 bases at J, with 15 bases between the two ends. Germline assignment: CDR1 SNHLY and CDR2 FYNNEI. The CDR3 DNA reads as TGTGCCGGTACGGGGGCGCGGAATTCACCCCTCCACTTT. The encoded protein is CAGTGARNSPLHF.

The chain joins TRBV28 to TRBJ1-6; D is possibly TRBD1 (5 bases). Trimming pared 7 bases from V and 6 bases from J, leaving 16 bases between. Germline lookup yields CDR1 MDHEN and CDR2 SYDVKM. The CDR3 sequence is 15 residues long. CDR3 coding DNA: TGTGCCAGCACCCTGACTGACAGATTTAATTCACCCCTCCACTTT. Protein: CASTLTDRFNSPLHF.

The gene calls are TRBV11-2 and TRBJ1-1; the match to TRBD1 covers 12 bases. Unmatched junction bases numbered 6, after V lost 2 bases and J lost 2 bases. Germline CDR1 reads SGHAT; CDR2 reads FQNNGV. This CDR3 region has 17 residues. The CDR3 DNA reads TGTGCCAGCAGCTTAAGGGGACAGGGGGCGGGTAACACTGAAGCTTTCTTT. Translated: CASSLRGQGAGNTEAFF.

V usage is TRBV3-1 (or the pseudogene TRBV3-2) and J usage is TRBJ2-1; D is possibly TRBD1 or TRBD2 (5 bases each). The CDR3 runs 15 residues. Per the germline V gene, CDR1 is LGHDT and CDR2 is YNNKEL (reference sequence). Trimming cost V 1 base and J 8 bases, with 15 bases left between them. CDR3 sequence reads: CASSQGGGGGDEQFF. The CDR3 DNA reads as TGTGCCAGCAGCCAAGGGGGTGGGGGTGGCGATGAGCAGTTCTTC.

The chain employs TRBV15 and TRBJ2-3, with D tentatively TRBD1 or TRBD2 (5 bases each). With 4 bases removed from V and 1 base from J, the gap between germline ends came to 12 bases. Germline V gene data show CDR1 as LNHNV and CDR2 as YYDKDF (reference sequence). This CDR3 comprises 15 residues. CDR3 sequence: CATSTSGRGTDTQYF. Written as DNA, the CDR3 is TGTGCCACCAGCACCTCGGGACGGGGCACAGATACGCAGTATTTT.

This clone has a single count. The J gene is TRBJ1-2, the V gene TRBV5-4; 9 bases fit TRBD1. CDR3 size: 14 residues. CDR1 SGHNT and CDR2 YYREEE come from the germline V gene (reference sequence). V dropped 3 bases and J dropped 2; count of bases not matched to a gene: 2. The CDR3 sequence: CASSWDRANYGYTF. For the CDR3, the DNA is TGTGCCAGCAGCTGGGACAGGGCGAACTATGGCTACACCTTC.

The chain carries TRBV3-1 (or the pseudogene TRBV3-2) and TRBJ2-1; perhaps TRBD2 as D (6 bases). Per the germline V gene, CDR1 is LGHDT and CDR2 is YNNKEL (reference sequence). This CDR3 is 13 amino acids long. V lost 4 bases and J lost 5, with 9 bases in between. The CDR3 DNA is TGTGCCAGCAGCCGGGGAGGACACAATGAGCAGTTCTTC. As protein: CASSRGGHNEQFF.